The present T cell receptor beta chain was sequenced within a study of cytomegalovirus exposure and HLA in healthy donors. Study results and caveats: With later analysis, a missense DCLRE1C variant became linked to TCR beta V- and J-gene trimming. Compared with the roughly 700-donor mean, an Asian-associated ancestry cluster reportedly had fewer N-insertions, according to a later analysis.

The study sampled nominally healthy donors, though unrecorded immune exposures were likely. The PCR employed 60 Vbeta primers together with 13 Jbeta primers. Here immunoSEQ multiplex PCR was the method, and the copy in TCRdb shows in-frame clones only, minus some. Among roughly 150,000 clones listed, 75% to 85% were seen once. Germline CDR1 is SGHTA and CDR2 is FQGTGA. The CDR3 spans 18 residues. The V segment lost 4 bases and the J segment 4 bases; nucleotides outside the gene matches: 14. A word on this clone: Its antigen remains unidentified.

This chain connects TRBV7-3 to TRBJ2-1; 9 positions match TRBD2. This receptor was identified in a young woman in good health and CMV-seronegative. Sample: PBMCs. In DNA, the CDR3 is TGTGCCAGCAGCTCCCTCGGTGGAGCGGGGGGCGTTTACAATGAGCAGTTCTTC. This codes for CASSSLGGAGGVYNEQFF.